This T cell receptor beta chain is drawn from a study of T cells in Graves' hyperthyroidism and ophthalmopathy. The CDR3 spans 19 residues. The germline CDR1 and CDR2 sequences are SGHTS and YDEGEE. Trimming cost V 3 bases and J 4 bases; bases outside gene matches: 10. Amplification targeted TCR beta CDR3 regions from RNA transcripts. A first-round RT-PCR of the TCR CDR3 used the HTBI primer set. MiXCR was run by TCRdb on the multiplex PCR reads, yielding one entry per CDR3 protein. This table has a few hundred thousand distinct CDR3 sequences, 16% appearing once. General study results and limits: Blood also showed most of the thyroid clonotypes that were expanded above 0.001.

To note about this clonotype: The antigen remains unidentified.

The chain recombines TRBV5-8 with TRBJ2-1; TRBD2 agrees at 16 bases. This receptor was identified in a woman in her 30s with Graves' ophthalmopathy. Input material: blood. The CDR3 DNA sequence: TGTGCCAGCAGCTCAGGGACTAGCGGGAGGGCCTTCGTTTACAATGAGCAGTTCTTC. The encoded protein is CASSSGTSGRAFVYNEQFF.